This TCR beta chain was recovered during a study of cytomegalovirus exposure and HLA in healthy donors. Study findings and constraints: Among donors in an Asian-associated ancestry cluster, a later analysis reportedly found fewer N-insertions than the approximately 670-donor mean. TCR beta sequences numbering roughly 16,000 were associated with HLA alleles at 0.05 false discovery rate in a later analysis. In a later analysis, TCR beta V- and J-gene trimming showed a link to a missense DCLRE1C variant.

V was shortened by 2 bases and J by 5 bases, with 18 bases between the two germline ends. The CDR3 length is 15 residues. The germline CDR1 and CDR2 sequences are GTSNPN and SVGIG (reference sequence). Comments on this clone: Antigen: not known.

The PCR had 60 Vbeta and 13 Jbeta primers. The assay was immunoSEQ multiplex PCR, and TCRdb's table has in-frame clones only and misses some. The table has roughly 89,000 clones, 81% seen once. The sequence was collected from a woman aged 25 to 39 in good health and CMV-seronegative. The sample comprised PBMCs. The chain joins TRBV30 to TRBJ2-5; D might be TRBD2 (6 bases). The CDR3 nucleotides read TGTGCCTGGAGTCCAGCGGGCCCCCCCCGGGAGACCCAGTACTTC. As protein: CAWSPAGPPRETQYF.